This T cell receptor beta chain is from a study of cytomegalovirus exposure and HLA in healthy donors. The ends lost 0 bases at V and 5 bases at J; junction bases unmatched: 4. CDR3 size: 14 residues. Germline CDR1 SGHTS, CDR2 YDEGEE. Amplification used 60 Vbeta primers and 13 Jbeta primers. Here immunoSEQ multiplex PCR was the method, and the copy in TCRdb shows in-frame clones only, minus some. The data show just over 150,000 clones, about 80% seen once. The chain joins TRBV5-8 to TRBJ1-2; 7 bases line up with TRBD1. Sequencing was performed on PBMCs. The sequence derives from a woman aged 45-65 years in good health and CMV-seropositive. The CDR3 DNA sequence: TGTGCCAGCAGCTTGGACAGGGGACGGTATGGCTACACCTTC. Encoded protein: CASSLDRGRYGYTF.